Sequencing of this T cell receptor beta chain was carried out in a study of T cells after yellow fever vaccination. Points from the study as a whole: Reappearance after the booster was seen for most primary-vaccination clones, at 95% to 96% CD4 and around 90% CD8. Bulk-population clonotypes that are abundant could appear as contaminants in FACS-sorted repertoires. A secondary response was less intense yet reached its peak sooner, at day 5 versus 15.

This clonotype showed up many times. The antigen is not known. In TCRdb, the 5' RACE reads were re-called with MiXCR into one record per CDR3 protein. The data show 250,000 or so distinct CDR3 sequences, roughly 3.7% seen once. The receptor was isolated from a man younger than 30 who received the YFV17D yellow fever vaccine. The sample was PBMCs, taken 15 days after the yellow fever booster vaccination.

The CDR3 here is CASSFTSGHYEQYF. The CDR3 coding sequence is TGTGCCAGCAGCTTTACTAGCGGGCACTACGAGCAGTACTTC. The gene calls are TRBV12-3 or TRBV12-4 and TRBJ2-7, with 9 bases matching TRBD2. V was clipped by 6 bases and J by 3 bases; unmatched bases: 6. CDR3 length: 14 amino acids.